The 30 T cell receptor beta chains below all came from one sample that was sequenced in a study of T cells after yellow fever vaccination. TCRdb re-called the 5' RACE reads through MiXCR, storing one row per CDR3 protein. The sample has tens of thousands of distinct CDR3 sequences, around 7.7% seen once. Sequenced here: CD8+ T cells sorted from PBMCs, sampled on the day of the yellow fever booster vaccination. These receptors were obtained from a man aged 25 to 40 who received the YFV17D yellow fever vaccine.

This clonotype came up a few times. This chain joins TRBV11-2 and TRBJ2-1; D unclear. CDR3 length equals 15 residues. Germline loops: CDR1 SGHAT, CDR2 FQNNGV. The germline V and J ends were trimmed by 0 bases and 6 bases, with 12 bases remaining between them. The CDR3 region has the DNA TGTGCCAGCAGCTTAGATCGTGCGAGAAGCAATGAGCAGTTCTTC. Amino acid sequence: CASSLDRARSNEQFF.

This clonotype was recorded a few times. The J gene is TRBJ1-2, the V gene TRBV6-5; D perhaps matches TRBD1 (6 bases). The ends were cut back, 0 bases at V and 6 bases at J, with 11 bases in the middle. This CDR3 contains 14 residues. Germline CDR1 MNHEY, CDR2 SVGAGI. CDR3 region: CASSYSLAGDGYTF. As DNA, the CDR3 is TGTGCCAGCAGTTACTCTCTGGCAGGGGATGGCTACACCTTC.

The chain joins TRBV12-3 or TRBV12-4 to TRBJ2-5; 11 bases are a match to TRBD2. The V gene end was trimmed by 3 bases and the J gene end by 4 bases; junction bases not matched to a gene: 10. This CDR3 is built from 17 residues. CDR3 residues: CASSFLTSGIPRETQYF. The CDR3 region has the DNA TGTGCCAGCAGTTTTTTGACTAGCGGGATCCCGCGAGAGACCCAGTACTTC.

V usage is TRBV27 and J usage is TRBJ2-5; perhaps TRBD1 as D (5 bases). The CDR3 sequence is 15 residues long. Trimming took off 8 bases at V and 0 bases at J, with 16 bases between the two ends. Germline loops: CDR1 MNHEY, CDR2 SMNVEV (reference sequence). The CDR3 is CASRMRTPYQETQYF. In DNA, the CDR3 is TGTGCCAGCCGGATGAGGACACCGTACCAAGAGACCCAGTACTTC.

V is TRBV29-1 and J is TRBJ2-1, with TRBD1 matching over 8 bases. The CDR3 totals 16 residues. Germline values: CDR1 SQVTM, CDR2 ANQGSEA. With V trimmed by 2 bases and J by 2 bases, 8 bases remained unmatched. The CDR3 nucleotides are TGCAGCGTTGAAAAAGGAGCGGACAGGGCCTACAATGAGCAGTTCTTC. Translating gives CSVEKGADRAYNEQFF.

Ten or more counts support this clonotype. The J gene is TRBJ2-5, the V gene TRBV12-3 or TRBV12-4; 8 bases map to TRBD1. Trimming took 3 bases from V and 5 from J; bases not matched to a gene: 8. The CDR3 contains 15 residues. This chain's CDR3 is CASSLTGDPGETQYF. CDR3 bases: TGTGCCAGCAGTTTGACAGGGGACCCCGGGGAGACCCAGTACTTC.

This clonotype was found a few times. This chain uses TRBV15 with TRBJ1-1; 7 bases fit TRBD1. The junction had 7 bases not matched to a gene; V was cut back by 5 bases and J by 4 bases. Germline CDR1 LNHNV, CDR2 YYDKDF (reference sequence). CDR3 length equals 14 residues. CDR3 bases: TGTGCCACCAGCGAAGGGGGCGTAGGCACTGAAGCTTTCTTT. Protein product: CATSEGGVGTEAFF.

A few counts support this clonotype. The chain has TRBV7-3 and TRBJ2-3; D perhaps matches TRBD1 (5 bases). The germline V gene encodes CDR1 SGHTA and CDR2 FQGTGA. V gave up 1 base and J gave up 2 bases, with 13 bases separating them. The CDR3 length is 16 residues. The CDR3 DNA reads TGTGCCAGCAGCTTAAGTGAAACAGGACCCACAGATACGCAGTATTTT. It yields the protein CASSLSETGPTDTQYF.

This chain joins TRBV11-2 and TRBJ2-1; D may correspond to TRBD1 or TRBD2 (5 bases each). Trimming removed 0 bases at V and 8 bases at J, with 14 bases between. Germline assignment: CDR1 SGHAT and CDR2 FQNNGV. This CDR3 is built from 15 residues. CDR3 nucleotides: TGTGCCAGCAGCTTAGAGGTTGTAAGGGACCATGAGCAGTTCTTC. Translated, it gives CASSLEVVRDHEQFF.

This clonotype was detected ten times or more. This rearrangement joins TRBV5-1 to TRBJ2-2; D perhaps matches TRBD2 (5 bases). The CDR3 length is 14 residues. From germline, CDR1 is SGHRS and CDR2 YFSETQ. V dropped 4 bases and J dropped 3 bases, with 10 bases sitting between them. DNA of the CDR3: TGCGCCAGCAGCCGACTACCTGACACCGGGGAGCTGTTTTTT. Its translation: CASSRLPDTGELFF.

This chain links TRBV6-5 with TRBJ2-5, with D unresolved. The ends were cut back, 1 base at V and 4 bases at J, with 13 bases in the middle. Germline CDR1 is MNHEY and CDR2 is SVGAGI. The CDR3 runs 15 residues. The CDR3 DNA reads TGTGCCAGCAGTTACTACGCCAGAGCACGAGAGACCCAGTACTTC. Encoded protein: CASSYYARARETQYF.

This chain links TRBV5-8 with TRBJ1-1; 7 nucleotides line up with TRBD1. The CDR3 is 14 amino acids. V shed 2 bases, J shed 1 base, and the junction held 2 bases outside the gene matches. Germline V lookup: CDR1 SGHTS, CDR2 YDEGEE. In nucleotides, the CDR3 is TGTGCCAGCAGCTTTGGGGACAGGAACACTGAAGCTTTCTTT. Its translation is CASSFGDRNTEAFF.

This clonotype was seen only a few times. This sequence joins TRBV23-1 and TRBJ2-2; D possibly corresponds to TRBD1 (6 bases). TRBV23-1 is annotated as an ORF whose role is uncertain. This CDR3 comprises 16 residues. V shed 0 bases and J shed 3 bases, with 11 bases lying between them. In DNA form, the CDR3 reads TGCGCCAGCAGTCAATCGCCCAGGGGTCACACCGGGGAGCTGTTTTTT. This encodes CASSQSPRGHTGELFF.

The chain has TRBV9 and TRBJ2-7; 9 bases match TRBD2. The CDR3 runs to 14 residues. Looked up from germline, CDR1 is SGDLS and CDR2 is YYNGEE. Unmatched junction bases numbered 5, after V lost 0 bases and J lost 7 bases. CDR3: CASSVGLAGLEQYF. The CDR3 DNA reads TGTGCCAGCAGCGTAGGGCTAGCGGGATTGGAGCAGTACTTC.

In its sample, this clonotype was seen many times. The chain is built from TRBV5-6 and TRBJ2-7; 8 bases align to TRBD1. Germline lookup yields CDR1 SGHDT and CDR2 YYEEEE. The junction had 1 base not matched to a gene; V was cut back by 2 bases and J by 0 bases. The CDR3 contains 14 residues. In nucleotides, the CDR3 is TGTGCCAGCAGCTTCGGGACAGGCTCCTACGAGCAGTACTTC. Translation: CASSFGTGSYEQYF.

This clonotype was detected ten times or more. The CDR3 DNA reads TGTGCCAGCAGTTACCAGGGGGGGACAGATACGCAGTATTTT. Amino acids: CASSYQGGTDTQYF. The chain employs TRBV6-5 and TRBJ2-3; the D call may be TRBD1 or TRBD2 (7 bases each). The CDR3 length is 14 residues. The V gene's germline CDR1 is MNHEY and CDR2 SVGAGI. V was pared by 2 bases and J by 3 bases, with 9 bases between.

V gene TRBV4-1 combines with J gene TRBJ2-7, with 8 bases lining up with TRBD2. CDR3 length: 16 residues. V lost 2 bases to trimming and J lost 6 bases; unmatched junction nucleotides: 12. The germline V gene has CDR1 MGHRA and CDR2 YSYEKL. This CDR3 reads CASSQTPGLGRLEQYF. For the CDR3, the DNA is TGCGCCAGCAGCCAAACGCCGGGACTAGGACGTCTCGAGCAGTACTTC.

This clonotype was found a few times. The CDR3 DNA sequence: TGTGCCAGCAGACAGGGACTACTCTCCTACGAGCAGTACTTC. This codes for CASRQGLLSYEQYF. This sequence joins TRBV6-1 and TRBJ2-7, with a weak D call TRBD2 (7 bases). Trimming left V 6 bases short and J 0 bases short, with 12 bases between. This CDR3 contains 14 residues. The germline gives CDR1 MNHNS, CDR2 SASEGT.

A word on this clonotype: This clone may be a read error of a much larger clone one base away. This sequence joins TRBV12-5 and TRBJ2-7, with 9 bases fitting TRBD2. J gave up 4 bases and V 6 bases, and 10 bases lay outside the gene matches. Germline V lookup: CDR1 LGHNT, CDR2 FRNRAP. The CDR3 spans 15 residues. CDR3 bases: TGTGCTAGTGGGTCCCATAGCGGGAGTGCTTACGAGCAGTACTTC. Protein product: CASGSHSGSAYEQYF.

The chain employs TRBV7-8 and TRBJ2-5, with TRBD2 matching over 11 bases. After removal of 4 bases from V and 5 bases from J, the junction contained 6 bases not matched to a gene. CDR3 length: 15 residues. Looked up from germline, CDR1 is SGHVS and CDR2 is FQNEAQ. In DNA, the CDR3 is TGTGCCAGCAGCTCCCGACTAGCGGGAACGGAGACCCAGTACTTC. Its protein product is CASSSRLAGTETQYF.

This clonotype was seen only a few times. The chain links TRBV4-3 to TRBJ2-7; D perhaps matches TRBD1 (6 bases). CDR3 length: 16 residues. Per the germline V gene, CDR1 is LGHNA and CDR2 is YSLEER. The V and J ends lost 0 bases and 3 bases respectively, with 15 bases between them. The CDR3 protein is CASSQDIGGTLYEQYF. In nucleotides, the CDR3 is TGCGCCAGCAGCCAAGATATAGGGGGAACTCTCTACGAGCAGTACTTC.

Remarks on this clonotype: This sequence may be a read error, since a much larger clone differs from it by one base. The gene calls are TRBV11-2 and TRBJ2-1, with 7 bases matching TRBD1. In germline, CDR1 is SGHAT, CDR2 FQNNGV. V dropped 4 bases and J dropped 5; count of bases not matched to a gene: 17. This CDR3 is 18 amino acids long. Written as DNA, the CDR3 is TGTGCCAGCAGCTCGTTGGGGCTACAGGGGAAGGACCACAATGAGCAGTTCTTC. It yields the protein CASSSLGLQGKDHNEQFF.

This clonotype has only a few counts. V usage is TRBV20-1 and J usage is TRBJ2-1; D is perhaps TRBD2 (6 bases). V gave up 1 base and J gave up 7 bases, with 17 bases separating them. The CDR3 runs to 15 residues. The germline V gene encodes CDR1 DFQATT and CDR2 SNEGSKA (reference sequence). CDR3 DNA sequence: TGCAGTGCTAGAGGTATCGGAGGACTACTAAATGAGCAGTTCTTC. Amino acid sequence: CSARGIGGLLNEQFF.

CDR3 bases: TGCAGTGCTAGTTGGGACAGGGGTAGTTACGAGCAGTACTTC. Translation gives CSASWDRGSYEQYF. The chain employs TRBV20-1 and TRBJ2-7; 10 nucleotides agree with TRBD1. The CDR3 consists of 14 residues. CDR1 is DFQATT and CDR2 is SNEGSKA in the germline V gene (reference sequence). Trimming cost V 3 bases and J 4 bases; bases outside gene matches: 6.

This clonotype was observed at least ten times. A junction end diverges from the germline sequence, so it may reflect a read error. J is TRBJ1-5 and V is TRBV12-3 or TRBV12-4; no firm D call. The CDR3 has 12 residues. The CDR3 reads CASSLNNEPQHF. CDR3 coding DNA: TGTGCCAGCAGTTTAAACAATGAGCCCCAGCATTTT.

This chain connects TRBV28 to TRBJ2-7; 10 nucleotides agree with TRBD2. The length of the CDR3 is 14 residues. Germline V lookup: CDR1 MDHEN, CDR2 SYDVKM. V was clipped by 7 bases and J by 6 bases; unmatched bases: 9. The CDR3 DNA sequence: TGTGCCAGCACGTGGACTAGCGGAACCGGCGAGCAGTACTTC. It specifies CASTWTSGTGEQYF. Looking up the rest from reference TRBV28 and TRBJ2-7 gives the full variable domain: DVKVTQSSRYLVKRTGEKVFLECVQDMDHENMFWYRQDPGLGLRLIYFSYDVKMKEKGDIPEGYSVSREKKERFSLILESASTNQTSMYLCASTWTSGTGEQYFGPGTRLTVT.

This chain joins TRBV25-1 and TRBJ2-5; D is perhaps TRBD2 (5 bases). Germline CDR1 is MGHDK and CDR2 is SYGVNS. The CDR3 consists of 13 residues. V was pared by 7 bases and J by 1 base, with 10 bases between. This CDR3 reads CASNQRGQETQYF. Here the CDR3 DNA reads TGTGCCAGCAACCAACGGGGCCAAGAGACCCAGTACTTC.

V is TRBV6-5 and J is TRBJ2-1, with D tentatively TRBD2 (6 bases). V lost 4 bases and J 3 bases, leaving 16 bases between the germline ends. This CDR3 is built from 16 residues. From germline, CDR1 is MNHEY and CDR2 SVGAGI. The CDR3 DNA is TGTGCCAGCAGTTCCGAGCCGGGACTGATCTACAATGAGCAGTTCTTC. It specifies CASSSEPGLIYNEQFF.

For the CDR3, the DNA is TGCAGTGCCCTCCCGACCTCTGGGGCCAACGTCCTGACTTTC. This codes for CSALPTSGANVLTF. The genes are TRBV20-1 and TRBJ2-6; D gene ambiguous. The V and J ends lost 6 bases and 0 bases respectively, with 9 bases between them. The CDR3 consists of 14 residues. CDR1 is DFQATT and CDR2 is SNEGSKA in the germline V gene (reference sequence).

This clonotype was seen only a few times. This chain joins TRBV19 and TRBJ2-7; D is unclear. The CDR3 is 13 amino acids. Germline-derived CDR1 and CDR2 are LNHDA and SQIVND (reference sequence). V was trimmed by 5 bases and J by 2 bases, leaving 10 bases between them. The DNA for the CDR3 is TGTGCCAGTAGTTTTGGGATCACCTACGAGCAGTACTTC. Translating gives CASSFGITYEQYF.